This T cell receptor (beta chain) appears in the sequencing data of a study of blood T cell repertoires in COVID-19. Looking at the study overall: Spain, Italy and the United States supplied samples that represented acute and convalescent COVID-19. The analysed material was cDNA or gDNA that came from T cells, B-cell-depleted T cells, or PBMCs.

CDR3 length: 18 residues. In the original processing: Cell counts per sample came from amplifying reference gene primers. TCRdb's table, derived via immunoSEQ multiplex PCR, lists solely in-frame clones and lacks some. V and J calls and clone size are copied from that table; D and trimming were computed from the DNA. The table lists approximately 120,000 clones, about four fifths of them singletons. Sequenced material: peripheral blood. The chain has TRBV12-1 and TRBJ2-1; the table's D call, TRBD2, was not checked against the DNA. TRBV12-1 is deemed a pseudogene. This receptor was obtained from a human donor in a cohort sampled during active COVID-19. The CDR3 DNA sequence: TGTGCCAGCAGCTTAGGATCAGAGGCGGGGGGGCAATCCCGTGAGCAGTTCTTC. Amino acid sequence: CASSLGSEAGGQSREQFF.